These 14 T cell receptor beta chains came from one sample sequenced in a study of blood T cell repertoires in COVID-19. Clones were sequenced by immunoSEQ multiplex PCR, and TCRdb holds only the in-frame ones, with some missing. This sample carries 150,000 to 200,000 clones, roughly 79% of them seen once, and the ten largest clones take 22%. Sequenced input: peripheral blood. Receptors were obtained from a woman aged 80 or older with acute or convalescent COVID-19.

V and J are TRBV5-1 and TRBJ2-3; 7 nucleotides align to TRBD1. In germline, CDR1 is SGHRS, CDR2 YFSETQ. With 0 bases clipped from V and 5 bases from J, the junction kept 9 bases outside the gene matches. The CDR3 has 16 residues. The CDR3 nucleotides read TGCGCCAGCAGCTTGGTTTGGACAGGTATTAAAGATACGCAGTATTTT. Its protein product is CASSLVWTGIKDTQYF.

The CDR3 bases are TGTGCCAGCAGTTACTCAATCCACGGTAATCAGCCCCAGCATTTT. This sequence encodes CASSYSIHGNQPQHF. V usage is TRBV6-5 and J usage is TRBJ1-5; D not certain. Germline V gene sequence: CDR1 MNHEY, CDR2 SVGAGI. There are 15 residues in the CDR3. V was shortened by 0 bases and J by 4 bases, with 10 bases between the two germline ends.

The V call is TRBV9, the J call TRBJ2-1, with a possible D match to TRBD2 (5 bases). V was clipped by 0 bases and J by 0 bases, with 10 bases between them. The CDR3 consists of 16 residues. CDR1 and CDR2 (germline): SGDLS, YYNGEE. As DNA, the CDR3 is TGTGCCAGCAGCGTAGGGCAAGCGGTCTCCTACAATGAGCAGTTCTTC. Its translation is CASSVGQAVSYNEQFF.

This clone came up once. The chain carries TRBV3-1 (or the pseudogene TRBV3-2) and TRBJ2-7; TRBD2 matches at 7 bases. Per the germline V gene, CDR1 is LGHDT and CDR2 is YNNKEL (reference sequence). The CDR3 runs 13 residues. After removal of 0 bases from V and 9 bases from J, the junction contained 5 bases not matched to a gene. CDR3 loop: CASSQEGGVWQYF. For the CDR3, the DNA is TGTGCCAGCAGCCAAGAGGGGGGGGTATGGCAGTACTTC.

The chain links TRBV7-6 to TRBJ2-2, with 8 bases identical to TRBD1. This CDR3 has 17 amino acids. V trimming: 1 base; J trimming: 1 base; junction bases outside the gene matches: 5. Germline loops: CDR1 SGHVS, CDR2 FNYEAQ. The CDR3 nucleotides are TGTGCCAGCAGCTTAGTTAGGACAGGGAGGAACACCGGGGAGCTGTTTTTT. Encoded protein: CASSLVRTGRNTGELFF.

This rearrangement joins TRBV12-3 or TRBV12-4 to TRBJ1-1; D is uncertain. This CDR3 is built from 13 residues. Trimming stripped 3 bases from V and 1 base from J, with 6 bases between. In DNA, the CDR3 is TGTGCCAGCAGTTTGGCAGGGAACACTGAAGCTTTCTTT. It specifies CASSLAGNTEAFF.

The rearrangement uses TRBV5-4 and TRBJ2-6, with D perhaps matching TRBD1 (5 bases). V was clipped by 1 base and J by 1 base, with 9 bases between them. Germline assignment: CDR1 SGHNT and CDR2 YYREEE (reference sequence). The CDR3 sequence is 16 residues long. The CDR3 protein is CASSLSKGSGANVLTF. The CDR3 DNA sequence: TGTGCCAGCAGCTTGTCGAAGGGGTCTGGGGCCAACGTCCTGACTTTC.

The chain uses TRBV7-9 and TRBJ1-2, with 8 positions matching TRBD1. The CDR3 runs 14 residues. CDR1 is SEHNR, CDR2 FQNEAQ, per germline (reference sequence). The J segment lost 6 bases and the V segment lost 1 base, leaving 4 bases of the junction unmatched. In DNA, the CDR3 is TGTGCCAGCAGCTTAGGACAGGGGCAGGATGGCTACACCTTC. Translating it yields CASSLGQGQDGYTF.

V is TRBV21-1 and J is TRBJ1-6. TRBV21-1 is marked as a pseudogene. The CDR3 is 18 residues long. The CDR3, as DNA: TGTGCCAGCAGCCCTGACCCTTACTCCCGGGTTTATAATTCACCCCTCCACTTT. This translates into CASSPDPYSRVYNSPLHF.

The gene calls are TRBV20-1 and TRBJ1-1, with D possibly being TRBD1 (5 bases). Germline CDR1 reads DFQATT; CDR2 reads SNEGSKA (reference sequence). This CDR3 is 13 amino acids long. V gave up 3 bases and J gave up 7 bases, with 15 bases separating them. The CDR3 DNA reads TGCAGTGCTAGTCCCGGACACGCTCGTGAAGCTTTCTTT. The encoded protein is CSASPGHAREAFF.

V is TRBV19 and J is TRBJ1-2; D not certain. The germline V gene has CDR1 LNHDA and CDR2 SQIVND (reference sequence). CDR3 length: 20 residues. V lost 5 bases and J lost 1, with 29 bases in between. CDR3 sequence (DNA): TGTGCCAGTAGTCTCATCGGACTACCGCTTCTCCTTGGGCTTAACTATGGCTACACCTTC. This codes for CASSLIGLPLLLGLNYGYTF.

The CDR3 sequence: CASSYSTSGTYEQYF. CDR3 DNA: TGTGCCAGCAGTTACTCGACTAGCGGCACCTACGAGCAGTACTTC. The V and J genes are TRBV6-5 and TRBJ2-7; 9 nucleotides line up with TRBD2. J lost 2 bases, V lost 0 bases, and 2 bases had no gene match. This CDR3 spans 15 amino acids. Per germline, CDR1 MNHEY and CDR2 SVGAGI.

The CDR3 here is CAWDRVGYEQYF. As DNA, the CDR3 is TGTGCCTGGGACAGGGTTGGATACGAGCAGTACTTC. The chain recombines TRBV30 with TRBJ2-7; 7 bases are shared with TRBD1. From germline, CDR1 is GTSNPN and CDR2 SVGIG (reference sequence). This CDR3 is 12 amino acids long. After removal of 5 bases from V and 4 bases from J, the junction contained 5 bases not matched to a gene.

This chain connects TRBV3-1 (or the pseudogene TRBV3-2) to TRBJ2-7, with TRBD2 identical over 8 bases. J was trimmed by 1 base and V by 1 base; bases with no gene match: 0. This CDR3 comprises 14 residues. Germline-derived CDR1 and CDR2 are LGHDT and YNNKEL (reference sequence). Here the CDR3 reads CASSQAGGSYEQYF. DNA of the CDR3: TGTGCCAGCAGCCAAGCGGGAGGGTCCTACGAGCAGTACTTC.